Reported below is one T cell receptor (beta chain). The authors' processing: Filtering differed because ImmunoSEQ produced junction-only sequences that carried no quality scores. TCRdb's table, derived via immunoSEQ multiplex PCR, lists solely in-frame clones and lacks some. V and J calls and clone size are as listed in that table; D and trimming were resolved from the DNA. The sample carries about 2 million clones, 85% to 95% recorded once. The V and J ends lost 4 bases and 6 bases, in that order; junction bases with no gene match: 5. CDR1 is MDHEN and CDR2 is SYDVKM in the germline V gene. The CDR3 runs 14 residues. These data come from a study of shared clonotypes between healthy human individuals.

The chain carries TRBV28 and TRBJ1-4; 7 bases align to TRBD1. The sample comprised naive CD4+ T cells sorted from blood. Subset indicated: CD45RA+ positively selected. This clonotype was sampled from a man younger than 30 in good health. CDR3 DNA sequence: TGTGCCAGCAGTTCCATCGGGACAGATGAAAAACTGTTTTTT. This encodes CASSSIGTDEKLFF. The whole variable domain, remainder taken from reference TRBV28 and TRBJ1-4, is DVKVTQSSRYLVKRTGEKVFLECVQDMDHENMFWYRQDPGLGLRLIYFSYDVKMKEKGDIPEGYSVSREKKERFSLILESASTNQTSMYLCASSSIGTDEKLFFGSGTQLSVL.